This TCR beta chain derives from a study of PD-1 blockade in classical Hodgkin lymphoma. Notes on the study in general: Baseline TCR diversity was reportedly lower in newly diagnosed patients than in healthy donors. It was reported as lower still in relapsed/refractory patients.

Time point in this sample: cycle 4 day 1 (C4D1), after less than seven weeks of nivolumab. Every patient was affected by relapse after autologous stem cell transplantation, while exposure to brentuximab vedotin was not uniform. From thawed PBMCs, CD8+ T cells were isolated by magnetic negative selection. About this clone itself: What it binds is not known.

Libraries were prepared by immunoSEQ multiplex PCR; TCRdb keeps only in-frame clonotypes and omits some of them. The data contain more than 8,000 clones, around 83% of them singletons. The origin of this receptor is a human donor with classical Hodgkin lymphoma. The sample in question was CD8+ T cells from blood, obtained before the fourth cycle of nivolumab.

The DNA for the CDR3 is TGTGCCATCAGTGAACCGACAGGGAACTTCTATGGCTACACCTTC. This encodes CAISEPTGNFYGYTF. The chain couples TRBV10-3 to TRBJ1-2; TRBD1 matches at 7 bases. After removal of 3 bases from V and 4 bases from J, the junction contained 8 bases not matched to a gene. CDR1 and CDR2 (germline): ENHRY, SYGVKD. CDR3 length: 15 amino acids.